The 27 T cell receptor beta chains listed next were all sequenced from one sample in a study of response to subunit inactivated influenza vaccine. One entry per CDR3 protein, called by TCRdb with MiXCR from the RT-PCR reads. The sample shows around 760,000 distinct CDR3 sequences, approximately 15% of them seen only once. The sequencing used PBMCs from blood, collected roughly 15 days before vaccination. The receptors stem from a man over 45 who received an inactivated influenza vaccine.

The DNA for the CDR3 is TGCAGTGCGCCAGTGTCCCCGGGGGGACGGACAGATACGCAGTATTTT. This codes for CSAPVSPGGRTDTQYF. The V and J genes are TRBV20-1 and TRBJ2-3, with 7 bases aligning to TRBD2. CDR1 and CDR2 (germline): DFQATT, SNEGSKA (reference sequence). The ends lost 6 bases at V and 3 bases at J; junction bases unmatched: 15. The CDR3 loop spans 16 amino acids.

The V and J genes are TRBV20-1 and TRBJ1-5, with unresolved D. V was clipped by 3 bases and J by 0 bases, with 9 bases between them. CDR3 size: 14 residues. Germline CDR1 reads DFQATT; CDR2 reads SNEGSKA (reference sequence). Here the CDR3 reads CSASDGYSNQPQHF. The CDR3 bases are TGCAGTGCTAGTGACGGGTATAGCAATCAGCCCCAGCATTTT.

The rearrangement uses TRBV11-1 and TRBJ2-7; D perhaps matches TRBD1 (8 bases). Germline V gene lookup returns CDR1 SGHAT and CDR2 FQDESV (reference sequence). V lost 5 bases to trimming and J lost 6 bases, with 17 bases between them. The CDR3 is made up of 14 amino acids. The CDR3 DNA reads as TGTGCCAGCAGCCCGACAGGGGACTATGGCGAGCAGTACTTC. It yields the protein CASSPTGDYGEQYF.

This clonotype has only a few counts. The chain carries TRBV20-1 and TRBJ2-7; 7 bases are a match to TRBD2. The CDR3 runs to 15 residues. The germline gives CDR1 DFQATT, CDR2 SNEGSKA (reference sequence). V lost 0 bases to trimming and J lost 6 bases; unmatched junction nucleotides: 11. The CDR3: CSARDPGGPWGEQYF. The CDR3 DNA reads TGCAGTGCTAGAGATCCGGGGGGACCGTGGGGCGAGCAGTACTTC.

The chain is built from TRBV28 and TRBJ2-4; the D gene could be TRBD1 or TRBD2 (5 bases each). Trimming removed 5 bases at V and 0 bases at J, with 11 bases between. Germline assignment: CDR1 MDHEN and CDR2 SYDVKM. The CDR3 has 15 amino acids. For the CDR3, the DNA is TGTGCCAGCAGTCCCTGGGACGCAGCCAAAAACATTCAGTACTTC. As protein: CASSPWDAAKNIQYF.

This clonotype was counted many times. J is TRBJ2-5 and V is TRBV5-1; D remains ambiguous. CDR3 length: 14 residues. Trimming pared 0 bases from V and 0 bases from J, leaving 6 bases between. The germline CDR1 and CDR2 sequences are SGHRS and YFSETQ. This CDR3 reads CASSLVTHQETQYF. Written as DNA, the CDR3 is TGCGCCAGCAGCTTGGTTACACACCAAGAGACCCAGTACTTC.

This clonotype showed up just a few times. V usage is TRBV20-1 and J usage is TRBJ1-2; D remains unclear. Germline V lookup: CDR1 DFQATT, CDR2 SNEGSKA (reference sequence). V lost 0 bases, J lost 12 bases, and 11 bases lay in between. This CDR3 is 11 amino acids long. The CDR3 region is CSARDVPADTF. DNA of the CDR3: TGCAGTGCTAGAGATGTGCCGGCTGACACCTTC.

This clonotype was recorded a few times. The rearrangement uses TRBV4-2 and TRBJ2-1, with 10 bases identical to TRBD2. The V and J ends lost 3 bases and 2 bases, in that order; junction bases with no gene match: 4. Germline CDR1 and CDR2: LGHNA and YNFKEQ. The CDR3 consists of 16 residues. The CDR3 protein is CASSHTGTSAYNEQFF. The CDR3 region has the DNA TGTGCCAGCAGCCATACCGGGACTAGCGCCTACAATGAGCAGTTCTTC.

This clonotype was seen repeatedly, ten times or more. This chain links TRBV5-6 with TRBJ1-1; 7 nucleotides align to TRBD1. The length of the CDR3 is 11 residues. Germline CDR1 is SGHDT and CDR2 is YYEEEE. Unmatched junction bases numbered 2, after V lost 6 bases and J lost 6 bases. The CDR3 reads CASNQGAEAFF. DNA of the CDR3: TGTGCCAGCAACCAGGGGGCTGAAGCTTTCTTT.

The CDR3 coding sequence is TGTGCCAGCAGCTTACAGGGATCGGACACCGGGGAGCTGTTTTTT. Residues: CASSLQGSDTGELFF. The chain couples TRBV7-2 to TRBJ2-2, with D perhaps matching TRBD1 (5 bases). The CDR3 consists of 15 residues. Germline CDR1 and CDR2: SGHTA and FQGNSA. V was trimmed by 2 bases and J by 3 bases, leaving 10 bases between them.

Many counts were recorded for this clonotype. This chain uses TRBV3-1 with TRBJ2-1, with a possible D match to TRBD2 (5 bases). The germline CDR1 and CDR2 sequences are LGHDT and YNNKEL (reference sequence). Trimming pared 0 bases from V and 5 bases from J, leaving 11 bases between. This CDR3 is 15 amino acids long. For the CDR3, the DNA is TGTGCCAGCAGCCAAGATCAGGAGACTAACAATGAGCAGTTCTTC. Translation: CASSQDQETNNEQFF.

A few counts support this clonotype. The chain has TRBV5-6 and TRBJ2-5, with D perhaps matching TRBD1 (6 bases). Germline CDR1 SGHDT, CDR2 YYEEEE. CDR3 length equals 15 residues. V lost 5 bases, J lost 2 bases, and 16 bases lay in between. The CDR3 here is CASRPHLGGQETQYF. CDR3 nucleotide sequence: TGTGCCAGCAGACCTCATCTAGGGGGACAAGAGACCCAGTACTTC.

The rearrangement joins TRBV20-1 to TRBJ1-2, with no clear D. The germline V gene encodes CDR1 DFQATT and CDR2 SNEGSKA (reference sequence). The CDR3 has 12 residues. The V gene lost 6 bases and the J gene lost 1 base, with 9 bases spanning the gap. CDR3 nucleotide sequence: TGCAGTGCCTGGACGGTTAACTATGGCTACACCTTC. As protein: CSAWTVNYGYTF.

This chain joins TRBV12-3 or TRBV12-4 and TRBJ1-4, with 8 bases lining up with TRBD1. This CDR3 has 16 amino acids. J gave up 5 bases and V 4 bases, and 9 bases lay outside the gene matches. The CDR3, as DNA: TGTGCCAGCAGTTCGGCCGCAGGGGGCTGGAATGAAAAACTGTTTTTT. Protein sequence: CASSSAAGGWNEKLFF.

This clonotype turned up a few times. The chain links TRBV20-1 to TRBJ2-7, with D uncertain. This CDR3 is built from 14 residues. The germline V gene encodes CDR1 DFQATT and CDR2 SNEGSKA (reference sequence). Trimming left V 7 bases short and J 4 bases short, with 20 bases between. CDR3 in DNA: TGCAGTGGAATGCAAGGAAGCGAGGAGTACGAGCAGTACTTC. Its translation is CSGMQGSEEYEQYF.

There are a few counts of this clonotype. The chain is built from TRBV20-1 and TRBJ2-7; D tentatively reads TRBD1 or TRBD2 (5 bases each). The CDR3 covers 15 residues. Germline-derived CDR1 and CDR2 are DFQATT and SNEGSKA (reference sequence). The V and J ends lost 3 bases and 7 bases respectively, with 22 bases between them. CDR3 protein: CSARVGKGRVFEQYF. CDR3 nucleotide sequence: TGCAGTGCTAGGGTAGGAAAGGGACGGGTCTTTGAGCAGTACTTC.

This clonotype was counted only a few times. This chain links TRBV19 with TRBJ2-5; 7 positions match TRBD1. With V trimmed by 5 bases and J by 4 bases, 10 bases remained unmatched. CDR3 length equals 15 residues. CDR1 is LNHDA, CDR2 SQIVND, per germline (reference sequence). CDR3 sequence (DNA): TGTGCCAGTAGTGTGACAGGGACACGGGGAGAGACCCAGTACTTC. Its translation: CASSVTGTRGETQYF. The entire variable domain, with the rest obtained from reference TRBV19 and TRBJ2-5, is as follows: DGGITQSPKYLFRKEGQNVTLSCEQNLNHDAMYWYRQDPGQGLRLIYYSQIVNDFQKGDIAEGYSVSREKKESFPLTVTSAQKNPTAFYLCASSVTGTRGETQYFGPGTRLLVL.

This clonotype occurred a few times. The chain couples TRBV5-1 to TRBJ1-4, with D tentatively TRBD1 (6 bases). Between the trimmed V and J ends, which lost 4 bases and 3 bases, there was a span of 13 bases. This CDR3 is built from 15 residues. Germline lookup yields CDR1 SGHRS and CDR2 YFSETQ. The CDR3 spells CASSDQGMANEKLFF. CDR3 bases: TGCGCCAGCAGCGACCAGGGGATGGCTAATGAAAAACTGTTTTTT.

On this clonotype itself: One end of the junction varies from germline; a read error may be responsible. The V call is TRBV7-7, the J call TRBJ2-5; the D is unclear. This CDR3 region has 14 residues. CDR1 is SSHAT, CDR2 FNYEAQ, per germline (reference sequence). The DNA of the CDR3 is TGTGCTAGCAGCTTACGACTGTACCAAGAGTCCCAGTACTTC. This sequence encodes CASSLRLYQESQYF.

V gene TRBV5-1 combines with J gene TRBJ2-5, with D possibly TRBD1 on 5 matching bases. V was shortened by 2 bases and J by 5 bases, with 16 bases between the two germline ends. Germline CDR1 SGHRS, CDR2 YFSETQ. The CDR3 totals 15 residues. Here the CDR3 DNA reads TGCGCCAGCAGCTTATTTGGGGCGCTAGAGGAGACCCAGTACTTC. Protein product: CASSLFGALEETQYF. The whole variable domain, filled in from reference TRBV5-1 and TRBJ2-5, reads KAGVTQTPRYLIKTRGQQVTLSCSPISGHRSVSWYQQTPGQGLQFLFEYFSETQRNKGNFPGRFSGRQFSNSRSEMNVSTLELGDSALYLCASSLFGALEETQYFGPGTRLLVL.

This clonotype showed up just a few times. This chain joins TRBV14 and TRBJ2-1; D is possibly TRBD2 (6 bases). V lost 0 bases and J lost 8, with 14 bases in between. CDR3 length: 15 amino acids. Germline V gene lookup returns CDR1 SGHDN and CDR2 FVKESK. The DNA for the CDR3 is TGTGCCAGCAGCCAAGATGAGGGACTCTGGGATGAGCAGTTCTTC. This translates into CASSQDEGLWDEQFF.

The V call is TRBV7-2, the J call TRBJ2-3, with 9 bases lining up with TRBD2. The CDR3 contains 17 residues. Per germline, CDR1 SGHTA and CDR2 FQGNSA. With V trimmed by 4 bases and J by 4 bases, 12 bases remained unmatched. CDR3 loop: CASSYMRWAGGPDTQYF. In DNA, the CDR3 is TGTGCCAGCAGCTATATGCGCTGGGCGGGAGGGCCAGATACGCAGTATTTT. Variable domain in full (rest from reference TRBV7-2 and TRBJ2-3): GAGVSQSPSNKVTEKGKDVELRCDPISGHTALYWYRQSLGQGLEFLIYFQGNSAPDKSGLPSDRFSAERTGGSVSTLTIQRTQQEDSAVYLCASSYMRWAGGPDTQYFGPGTRLTVL.

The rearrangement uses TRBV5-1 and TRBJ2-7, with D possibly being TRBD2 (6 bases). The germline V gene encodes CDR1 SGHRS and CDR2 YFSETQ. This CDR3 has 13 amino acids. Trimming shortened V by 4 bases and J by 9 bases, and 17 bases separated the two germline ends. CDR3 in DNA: TGCGCCAGCAGCCCACATGATACCGGGGGGCAGTACTTC. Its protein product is CASSPHDTGGQYF.

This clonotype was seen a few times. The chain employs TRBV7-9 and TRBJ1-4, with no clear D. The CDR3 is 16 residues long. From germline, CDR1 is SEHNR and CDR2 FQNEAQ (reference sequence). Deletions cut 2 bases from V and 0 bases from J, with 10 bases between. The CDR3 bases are TGTGCCAGCAGCTTACCCAGGCGGTCAACTAATGAAAAACTGTTTTTT. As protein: CASSLPRRSTNEKLFF.

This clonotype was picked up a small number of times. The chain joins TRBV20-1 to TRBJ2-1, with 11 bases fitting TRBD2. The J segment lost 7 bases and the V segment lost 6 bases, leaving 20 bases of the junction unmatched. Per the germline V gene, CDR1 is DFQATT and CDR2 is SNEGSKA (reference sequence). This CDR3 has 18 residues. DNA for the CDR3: TGCAGTGCCGGCGGTAGCGGGAGGGCCGGGGTTAGTGGGAATGAGCAGTTCTTC. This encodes CSAGGSGRAGVSGNEQFF.

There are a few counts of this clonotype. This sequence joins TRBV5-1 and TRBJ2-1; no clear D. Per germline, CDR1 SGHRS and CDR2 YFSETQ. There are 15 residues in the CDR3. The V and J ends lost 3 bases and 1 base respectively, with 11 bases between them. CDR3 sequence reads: CASSSDDWSYNEQFF. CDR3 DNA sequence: TGCGCCAGCAGCTCCGACGACTGGTCCTACAATGAGCAGTTCTTC.

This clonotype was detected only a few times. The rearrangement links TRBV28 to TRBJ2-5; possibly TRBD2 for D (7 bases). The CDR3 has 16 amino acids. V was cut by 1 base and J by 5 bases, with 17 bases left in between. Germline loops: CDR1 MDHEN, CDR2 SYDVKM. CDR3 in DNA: TGTGCCAGCAGTTTATATTGGTCCGGGGGGCTGGAGACCCAGTACTTC. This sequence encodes CASSLYWSGGLETQYF.